Listed here are 27 T cell receptor beta chains from one sample, sequenced in a study of blood T cell repertoires in COVID-19. Sequencing used immunoSEQ multiplex PCR; TCRdb keeps in-frame clones, though not all of them. The sample has 35,000 to 45,000 clones; roughly nine tenths are singletons. The material sequenced was peripheral blood. Receptors originate from a human donor in a cohort sampled during active COVID-19.

This clone was recorded once. The V and J genes are TRBV7-9 and TRBJ2-6, with D possibly TRBD1 on 6 matching bases. This CDR3 is 14 amino acids long. CDR1 SEHNR and CDR2 FQNEAQ come from the germline V gene (reference sequence). Trimming removed 11 bases at V and 4 bases at J, with 15 bases between. The CDR3 protein is CAAGVGTGANVLTF. The CDR3 coding sequence is TGTGCCGCAGGAGTCGGGACAGGGGCCAACGTCCTGACTTTC.

V gene TRBV11-2 combines with J gene TRBJ2-7; 9 bases align to TRBD2. Trimming took 5 bases from V and 5 from J; bases not matched to a gene: 10. The CDR3 consists of 15 residues. In germline, CDR1 is SGHAT, CDR2 FQNNGV. This CDR3 reads CASSARGTSIHEQYF. CDR3 in DNA: TGTGCCAGCAGCGCGAGGGGGACTAGCATCCACGAGCAGTACTTC.

This chain uses TRBV4-3 with TRBJ2-4; TRBD1 matches at 8 bases. The CDR3 covers 18 residues. The germline V gene encodes CDR1 LGHNA and CDR2 YSLEER. Trimming cost V 4 bases and J 0 bases; bases outside gene matches: 11. CDR3 sequence: CASSPATGATLAKNIQYF. CDR3 bases: TGCGCCAGCAGCCCAGCGACAGGGGCGACCCTAGCCAAAAACATTCAGTACTTC.

V is TRBV7-9 and J is TRBJ1-5; no clear D. The germline V gene has CDR1 SEHNR and CDR2 FQNEAQ (reference sequence). V gave up 5 bases and J gave up 4 bases, with 6 bases separating them. The CDR3 covers 12 residues. DNA for the CDR3: TGTGCCAGCAGCAATTCTAATCAGCCCCAGCATTTT. Protein: CASSNSNQPQHF.

A single count supports this clone. J is TRBJ2-5 and V is TRBV24-1, with 9 positions matching TRBD1. This CDR3 comprises 16 residues. Germline V gives CDR1 KGHDR, CDR2 SFDVKD. The V and J ends lost 3 bases and 4 bases, in that order; junction bases with no gene match: 8. This chain's CDR3 is CATSDGDRAGRETQYF. In nucleotides, the CDR3 is TGTGCCACCAGTGATGGGGACAGGGCCGGTAGAGAGACCCAGTACTTC.

The chain links TRBV7-9 to TRBJ2-7; D is undetermined. V shed 6 bases and J shed 1 base, with 13 bases lying between them. Germline CDR1 is SEHNR and CDR2 is FQNEAQ (reference sequence). The CDR3 runs to 14 residues. The CDR3 coding sequence is TGTGCCAGCAGTTCCGGTGACTCTTCCTACGAGCAGTACTTC. Residues: CASSSGDSSYEQYF.

V usage is TRBV4-1 and J usage is TRBJ1-1; 9 bases agree with TRBD1. CDR1 and CDR2 from the germline V gene are MGHRA and YSYEKL. The CDR3 totals 17 residues. Unmatched junction bases numbered 10, after V lost 1 base and J lost 4 bases. In DNA, the CDR3 is TGCGCCAGCAGCCAAGTCATCTGGGACAGGGTGGGCACTGAAGCTTTCTTT. It translates to CASSQVIWDRVGTEAFF.

This clone was seen more than once but under ten times. CDR3 bases: TGTGCCAGCAGCCAAGTCGCGGTTGAGCAGTTCTTC. Protein sequence: CASSQVAVEQFF. The J gene is TRBJ2-1, the V gene TRBV3-1 (or the pseudogene TRBV3-2); D not certain. CDR1 is LGHDT and CDR2 is YNNKEL in the germline V gene (reference sequence). V lost 1 base to trimming and J lost 9 bases, with 7 bases between them. This CDR3 has 12 amino acids.

This clone was counted only a few times. This rearrangement joins TRBV9 to TRBJ1-1; 8 nucleotides agree with TRBD1. CDR1 is SGDLS, CDR2 YYNGEE, per germline. Losses at the gene ends were 4 bases for V and 8 bases for J; bases not matched to a gene: 4. The CDR3 has 12 residues. The CDR3, as DNA: TGTGCCAGCAGCCGCTGGACAGGGGAAGCTTTCTTT. It codes for CASSRWTGEAFF.

V and J are TRBV7-9 and TRBJ1-2; D gene ambiguous. The CDR3 runs 15 residues. The germline V and J ends were trimmed by 2 bases and 8 bases, with 18 bases remaining between them. Per germline, CDR1 SEHNR and CDR2 FQNEAQ (reference sequence). The CDR3 bases are TGTGCCAGCAGCTTAAATCGGTTCCCGAAGTGGGGCTACACCTTC. It is translated as CASSLNRFPKWGYTF.

This clone was detected only a few times. This chain links TRBV11-2 with TRBJ1-2; no firm D call. CDR1 and CDR2 from the germline V gene are SGHAT and FQNNGV. The CDR3 spans 14 residues. Trimming removed 0 bases at V and 8 bases at J, with 13 bases between. CDR3 residues: CASSLDRQAGGYTF. As DNA, the CDR3 is TGTGCCAGCAGCTTAGATCGCCAGGCAGGAGGCTACACCTTC.

This clone was picked up one time. This chain links TRBV5-1 with TRBJ1-5; 8 bases map to TRBD1. Germline V gives CDR1 SGHRS, CDR2 YFSETQ. The CDR3 is made up of 16 amino acids. After removal of 0 bases from V and 7 bases from J, the junction contained 9 bases not matched to a gene. The CDR3 nucleotides are TGCGCCAGCAGCTTGGGATTACAGGGGGAAGGGCAGCCCCAGCATTTT. Residues: CASSLGLQGEGQPQHF.

The genes are TRBV21-1 and TRBJ1-2; the table's TRBD1 call for D was not verified on the DNA. TRBV21-1 is deemed a pseudogene. The CDR3 spans 20 residues. The CDR3 here is CASSKKGAKGDTRVNYGYTF. The DNA of the CDR3 is TGTGCCAGCAGCAAAAAAGGGGCCAAGGGGGACACCAGGGTTAACTATGGCTACACCTTC.

V and J are TRBV21-1 and TRBJ1-5; TRBD1 was called by the table and not checked on the DNA. TRBV21-1 is a listed pseudogene. The CDR3 is 20 residues long. The CDR3 sequence is CASNKDRTGTLRYSNQPQHF. The CDR3 bases are TGTGCCAGCAACAAGGACCGGACAGGCACTCTTAGGTATAGCAATCAGCCCCAGCATTTT.

This chain uses TRBV3-1 (or the pseudogene TRBV3-2) with TRBJ2-7; TRBD1 aligns across 9 bases. Germline V gene sequence: CDR1 LGHDT, CDR2 YNNKEL (reference sequence). The J segment lost 3 bases and the V segment lost 5 bases, leaving 2 bases of the junction unmatched. This CDR3 comprises 13 residues. CDR3 region: CASSLDRGYEQYF. The CDR3 DNA follows: TGTGCCAGCAGCTTGGACAGGGGCTACGAGCAGTACTTC.

The V call is TRBV24-1, the J call TRBJ1-5; TRBD1 is a possible D gene (6 bases). CDR1 KGHDR and CDR2 SFDVKD come from the germline V gene. V lost 2 bases to trimming and J lost 7 bases, with 8 bases between them. The CDR3 consists of 13 residues. In DNA, the CDR3 is TGTGCCACCAGTGATTCGCAGGGGCAGCCCCAGCATTTT. Translated, it gives CATSDSQGQPQHF.

The chain has TRBV9 and TRBJ2-6; D uncertain. The CDR3 sequence is 13 residues long. Germline V CDR1 and CDR2: SGDLS, YYNGEE. Trimming left V 4 bases short and J 4 bases short, with 6 bases between. CDR3 in DNA: TGTGCCAGCAGCCCCCCAGGGGCCAACGTCCTGACTTTC. Its translation is CASSPPGANVLTF. Using reference TRBV9 and TRBJ2-6 for the parts outside the CDR3, the full variable domain is DSGVTQTPKHLITATGQRVTLRCSPRSGDLSVYWYQQSLDQGLQFLIQYYNGEERAKGNILERFSAQQFPDLHSELNLSSLELGDSALYFCASSPPGANVLTFGAGSRLTVL.

The rearrangement links TRBV5-5 to TRBJ1-4; 8 nucleotides line up with TRBD1. J was trimmed by 0 bases and V by 1 base; bases with no gene match: 8. Germline-derived CDR1 and CDR2 are SGHKS and YYEKEE (reference sequence). This CDR3 region has 18 residues. The CDR3 loop reads CASSLYVGQVATNEKLFF. The CDR3 bases are TGTGCCAGCAGCTTGTACGTGGGACAGGTTGCAACTAATGAAAAACTGTTTTTT.

V is TRBV12-3 or TRBV12-4 and J is TRBJ1-1; D ambiguous. V lost 2 bases to trimming and J lost 4 bases, with 8 bases between them. The CDR3 length is 13 residues. DNA of the CDR3: TGTGCCAGCAGTTTATCCCCACTCACTGAAGCTTTCTTT. Its translation: CASSLSPLTEAFF.

This chain connects TRBV4-1 to TRBJ1-3; 8 bases align to TRBD1. Germline trimming cut 4 bases from V and 2 bases from J; bases unmatched to any gene: 13. The CDR3 covers 18 residues. CDR1 and CDR2 (germline): MGHRA, YSYEKL. The CDR3 is CASSLRAIDRGTGNTIYF. CDR3 in DNA: TGCGCCAGCAGCCTTCGGGCAATCGACAGGGGAACTGGAAACACCATATATTTT.

In this sample, this clone turned up once. The chain combines TRBV10-3 with TRBJ1-1, with 8 bases fitting TRBD1. V trimming: 6 bases; J trimming: 1 base; junction bases outside the gene matches: 4. There are 14 residues in the CDR3. Germline assignment: CDR1 ENHRY and CDR2 SYGVKD. CDR3 sequence (DNA): TGTGCCATCAGGGACAGGGAGCGGAACACTGAAGCTTTCTTT. Its protein product is CAIRDRERNTEAFF.

The chain employs TRBV19 and TRBJ2-7, with 9 nucleotides matching TRBD1. The CDR3 is 15 residues long. The germline V gene encodes CDR1 LNHDA and CDR2 SQIVND (reference sequence). V lost 5 bases, J lost 3 bases, and 8 bases stayed unmatched. The CDR3 loop is CASSQAGTGIYEQYF. CDR3 nucleotide sequence: TGTGCCAGTAGTCAGGCCGGGACAGGGATCTACGAGCAGTACTTC.

This clone has only one observation. The chain is built from TRBV18 and TRBJ2-7; 7 bases map to TRBD1. The V gene's germline CDR1 is KGHSH and CDR2 LQKENI. V lost 4 bases, J lost 3 bases, and 6 bases stayed unmatched. This CDR3 region has 14 residues. The CDR3 region is CASSRQGSDYEQYF. CDR3 DNA: TGTGCCAGCTCACGACAGGGATCGGACTACGAGCAGTACTTC. Supplemented by reference TRBV18 and TRBJ2-7, the full variable domain reads NAGVMQNPRHLVRRRGQEARLRCSPMKGHSHVYWYRQLPEEGLKFMVYLQKENIIDESGMPKERFSAEFPKEGPSILRIQQVVRGDSAAYFCASSRQGSDYEQYFGPGTRLTVT.

This clone was recorded only once. The chain uses TRBV7-8 and TRBJ1-2; TRBD1 is a possible D gene (6 bases). This CDR3 comprises 16 residues. Germline values: CDR1 SGHVS, CDR2 FQNEAQ. The ends were cut back, 0 bases at V and 4 bases at J, with 15 bases in the middle. CDR3 in amino acids: CASSLAAGVGAYGYTF. DNA of the CDR3: TGTGCCAGCAGCTTAGCGGCAGGGGTGGGGGCCTATGGCTACACCTTC.

The V and J genes are TRBV15 and TRBJ1-1; D is possibly TRBD1 (5 bases). CDR3 length: 14 residues. CDR1 and CDR2 from the germline V gene are LNHNV and YYDKDF (reference sequence). V lost 0 bases, J lost 3 bases, and 8 bases lay in between. The CDR3 sequence is CATSREAGYTEAFF. CDR3 coding DNA: TGTGCCACCAGCAGAGAGGCAGGGTACACTGAAGCTTTCTTT.

This chain links TRBV4-3 with TRBJ2-6; 7 bases map to TRBD1. Trimming at V came to 0 bases and at J to 4 bases, leaving 15 bases not matched to a gene. This CDR3 comprises 20 residues. In germline, CDR1 is LGHNA, CDR2 YSLEER. The CDR3 DNA reads TGCGCCAGCAGCCAAGATCCCTGGACAGGTGCCCTTTCAGGGGCCAACGTCCTGACTTTC. Amino acids: CASSQDPWTGALSGANVLTF.

The chain links TRBV6-5 to TRBJ1-2, with a weak D call TRBD1 (6 bases). CDR1 MNHEY and CDR2 SVGAGI come from the germline V gene. Trimming left V 6 bases short and J 3 bases short, with 17 bases between. This CDR3 region has 15 residues. The CDR3 here is CASRSPSRGDYGYTF. The CDR3 DNA follows: TGTGCCAGCAGGTCGCCCTCCAGGGGAGACTATGGCTACACCTTC.